Presented here are 29 T cell receptor beta chains from one specimen sequenced in a study of cytomegalovirus exposure and HLA in healthy donors. PCR involved 60 Vbeta and 13 Jbeta primers. Profiling relied on immunoSEQ multiplex PCR, and the TCRdb table lists in-frame clones only, not all of them. This repertoire shows about 120,000 clones, roughly four fifths found once; its top ten account for roughly 1.5%. Sequenced: PBMCs. These receptors were taken from a young woman in good health and CMV-seronegative.

The genes are TRBV7-9 and TRBJ1-2; 9 bases fit TRBD1. Trimming cost V 4 bases and J 4 bases; bases outside gene matches: 10. The CDR3 contains 16 residues. CDR1 is SEHNR and CDR2 is FQNEAQ in the germline V gene (reference sequence). The DNA of the CDR3 is TGTGCCAGCAGCTCTAACCGGGACAGGGTGGGCTATGGCTACACCTTC. It specifies CASSSNRDRVGYGYTF.

The CDR3 is CASSFSGSLREQYF. The CDR3 nucleotides are TGTGCCAGCAGCTTTAGCGGGAGCCTAAGAGAGCAGTACTTC. The chain joins TRBV13 to TRBJ2-5, with TRBD2 matching over 9 bases. CDR3 length: 14 amino acids. V shed 3 bases, J shed 11 bases, and the junction held 10 bases outside the gene matches. Germline V lookup: CDR1 PRHDT, CDR2 FYEKMQ (reference sequence).

This chain links TRBV10-3 with TRBJ2-5, with 8 positions matching TRBD2. CDR1 is ENHRY, CDR2 SYGVKD, per germline. This CDR3 comprises 14 residues. V trimming: 10 bases; J trimming: 5 bases; junction bases outside the gene matches: 12. CDR3 in DNA: TGTGCCACCGGGGTGAGCGGGAGTAGGGAGACCCAGTACTTC. Translating it yields CATGVSGSRETQYF.

This CDR3 is CASSFGGSGNTEAFF. The CDR3 bases are TGTGCCAGCAGCTTTGGAGGTTCGGGAAACACTGAAGCTTTCTTT. The chain combines TRBV5-5 with TRBJ1-1; no clear D gene. This CDR3 spans 15 amino acids. Per germline, CDR1 SGHKS and CDR2 YYEKEE (reference sequence). V was shortened by 2 bases and J by 2 bases, with 13 bases between the two germline ends.

This clone was detected once. The chain uses TRBV7-8 and TRBJ2-7; a possible D gene is TRBD2 (6 bases). Germline V lookup: CDR1 SGHVS, CDR2 FQNEAQ. CDR3 length: 15 residues. V was shortened by 3 bases and J by 2 bases, with 14 bases between the two germline ends. In nucleotides, the CDR3 is TGTGCCAGCAGCTTGGCGGGGTCGGAGGCCTACGAGCAGTACTTC. This gives the protein CASSLAGSEAYEQYF.

This clone was counted between two and nine times. This chain uses TRBV4-3 with TRBJ1-2; maybe TRBD1 (5 bases). This CDR3 contains 14 residues. The V gene's germline CDR1 is LGHNA and CDR2 YSLEER. V lost 0 bases, J lost 8 bases, and 13 bases lay in between. CDR3 nucleotide sequence: TGCGCCAGCAGCCAAGATAGGCAGGGTAAGGGCTACACCTTC. This codes for CASSQDRQGKGYTF.

The rearrangement uses TRBV9 and TRBJ2-7; D unresolved. Germline CDR1 is SGDLS and CDR2 is YYNGEE. Trimming took off 0 bases at V and 2 bases at J, with 9 bases between the two ends. CDR3 length: 14 residues. CDR3 in DNA: TGTGCCAGCAGCGTAGTGCCAGAAGCCTACGAGCAGTACTTC. This encodes CASSVVPEAYEQYF.

This sequence joins TRBV7-8 and TRBJ1-4, with D unclear. This CDR3 contains 15 residues. The ends were cut back, 5 bases at V and 0 bases at J, with 10 bases in the middle. The V gene's germline CDR1 is SGHVS and CDR2 FQNEAQ. The CDR3 sequence is CASSPSQATNEKLFF. CDR3 nucleotides: TGTGCCAGCAGCCCGTCACAAGCAACTAATGAAAAACTGTTTTTT.

This clone has just one count. The chain employs TRBV19 and TRBJ1-1; TRBD1 aligns across 7 bases. J lost 3 bases, V lost 7 bases, and 11 bases had no gene match. The CDR3 consists of 15 residues. Germline CDR1 reads LNHDA; CDR2 reads SQIVND (reference sequence). The DNA of the CDR3 is TGTGCCAGTACCCCGGAGGGGGCAGGGTACACTGAAGCTTTCTTT. Its translation is CASTPEGAGYTEAFF.

V usage is TRBV5-1 and J usage is TRBJ1-1, with D perhaps TRBD1 (6 bases). V was clipped by 4 bases and J by 1 base, with 14 bases between them. The CDR3 sequence is 15 residues long. Looked up from germline, CDR1 is SGHRS and CDR2 is YFSETQ. DNA of the CDR3: TGCGCCAGCAGCCAACAGGGAGGGGGGAACACTGAAGCTTTCTTT. As protein: CASSQQGGGNTEAFF.

This rearrangement joins TRBV6-5 to TRBJ1-1; 9 bases align to TRBD1. V trimming: 2 bases; J trimming: 5 bases; junction bases outside the gene matches: 9. This CDR3 is 16 amino acids long. CDR1 MNHEY and CDR2 SVGAGI come from the germline V gene. For the CDR3, the DNA is TGTGCCAGCAGTTACGAAGGGACAGGGTTAGGGACTGAAGCTTTCTTT. Translated, it gives CASSYEGTGLGTEAFF.

This clone was counted a single time. This rearrangement joins TRBV18 to TRBJ2-2, with D maybe TRBD1 (6 bases). Germline CDR1 is KGHSH and CDR2 is LQKENI. Between the trimmed V and J ends, which lost 3 bases and 4 bases, there was a span of 6 bases. The CDR3 length is 13 residues. CDR3 bases: TGTGCCAGCTCACCGGACAGCACCGGGGAGCTGTTTTTT. Translation: CASSPDSTGELFF.

The gene calls are TRBV2 and TRBJ2-7, with 11 positions matching TRBD2. The CDR3 totals 13 residues. CDR1 and CDR2 (germline): SNHLY, FYNNEI. Trimming at V came to 9 bases and at J to 1 base, leaving 2 bases not matched to a gene. The CDR3 DNA sequence: TGTGCCAGTGCTAGCGGGAGGTCCTACGAGCAGTACTTC. It is translated as CASASGRSYEQYF.

This chain uses TRBV5-1 with TRBJ2-4; 9 nucleotides align to TRBD1. CDR3 length: 17 amino acids. Germline V lookup: CDR1 SGHRS, CDR2 YFSETQ. J was trimmed by 8 bases and V by 2 bases; bases with no gene match: 14. CDR3 sequence reads: CASSFGTGTFTLDIQYF. CDR3 sequence (DNA): TGCGCCAGCAGCTTTGGGACAGGGACTTTTACACTGGACATTCAGTACTTC.

The chain is built from TRBV7-6 and TRBJ2-1; 10 positions match TRBD2. Trimming at V came to 6 bases and at J to 7 bases, leaving 0 bases not matched to a gene. This CDR3 region has 12 residues. Germline V gene sequence: CDR1 SGHVS, CDR2 FNYEAQ. This CDR3 is CASRAGGNEQFF. As DNA, the CDR3 is TGTGCCAGCAGAGCGGGAGGGAATGAGCAGTTCTTC.

Details on this clone: Relative to the germline gene, one junction end is altered; a read error may explain this. The chain has TRBV6-6 and TRBJ2-4; TRBD1 matches at 8 bases. Germline CDR1 MNHNY, CDR2 SVGAGI (reference sequence). The CDR3 extends over 15 amino acids. CDR3: CASSTDRDAKNSQYF. CDR3 in DNA: TGTGCCAGCAGTACGGACAGGGACGCCAAAAACAGTCAGTACTTC.

As to this clone: Additional DNA sequences in this sample encode the identical CDR3. J is TRBJ1-5 and V is TRBV30; unclear D gene. Trimming left V 3 bases short and J 6 bases short, with 12 bases between. The CDR3 has 13 amino acids. From germline, CDR1 is GTSNPN and CDR2 SVGIG (reference sequence). The CDR3 DNA follows: TGTGCCTGGAGCACGGGATCAGGTCAGCCCCAGCATTTT. Translation gives CAWSTGSGQPQHF. Based on the CDR3 plus reference TRBV30 and TRBJ1-5, the full variable domain is SQTIHQWPATLVQPVGSPLSLECTVEGTSNPNLYWYRQAAGRGLQLLFYSVGIGQISSEVPQNLSASRPQDRQFILSSKKLLLSDSGFYLCAWSTGSGQPQHFGDGTRLSIL.

The chain employs TRBV4-3 and TRBJ1-5; D gene uncertain. This CDR3 spans 14 amino acids. Germline CDR1 LGHNA, CDR2 YSLEER. The germline V and J ends were trimmed by 0 bases and 2 bases, with 5 bases remaining between them. The CDR3 protein is CASSQDVGNQPQHF. The CDR3 region has the DNA TGCGCCAGCAGCCAAGACGTTGGCAATCAGCCCCAGCATTTT.

Regarding this clone: Relative to the germline gene, one junction end is altered; a read error may explain this. This chain joins TRBV7-9 and TRBJ2-5; 8 bases align to TRBD1. Germline lookup yields CDR1 SEHNR and CDR2 FQNEAQ (reference sequence). The CDR3 runs 17 residues. For the CDR3, the DNA is TGTTCCAGCAGTGCCACCCAGGGGGCGAGTCGAGGAGAGACCCAGTACTTC. This codes for CSSSATQGASRGETQYF.

The gene calls are TRBV6-4 and TRBJ2-2; 7 bases agree with TRBD1. The CDR3 is made up of 13 amino acids. V trimming: 4 bases; J trimming: 6 bases; junction bases outside the gene matches: 2. In germline, CDR1 is MRHNA, CDR2 SNTAGT. In DNA form, the CDR3 reads TGTGCCAGCAGTGCCGGGACAGCCGGGGAGCTGTTTTTT. Translation gives CASSAGTAGELFF.

V and J are TRBV6-5 and TRBJ2-5; D may be TRBD1 (6 bases). This CDR3 region has 13 residues. Germline CDR1 is MNHEY and CDR2 is SVGAGI. Deletions cut 2 bases from V and 4 bases from J, with 8 bases between. The CDR3 here is CASSYRTAETQYF. The CDR3 DNA reads TGTGCCAGCAGTTACAGGACAGCAGAGACCCAGTACTTC.

The chain couples TRBV10-2 to TRBJ1-1; D unresolved. V was shortened by 0 bases and J by 6 bases, with 5 bases between the two germline ends. The CDR3 has 12 amino acids. Looked up from germline, CDR1 is WSHSY and CDR2 is SAAADI. The chain's CDR3 is CASSESSSEAFF. DNA of the CDR3: TGCGCCAGCAGTGAGTCGAGTTCTGAAGCTTTCTTT.

The chain joins TRBV29-1 to TRBJ1-3, with 12 bases fitting TRBD1. This CDR3 has 17 residues. The V and J ends lost 1 base and 1 base, in that order; junction bases with no gene match: 5. CDR1 is SQVTM, CDR2 ANQGSEA, per germline. The CDR3: CSVEGGGQGASGNTIYF. CDR3 nucleotide sequence: TGCAGCGTTGAAGGGGGGGGACAGGGGGCGTCTGGAAACACCATATATTTT.

The genes are TRBV7-9 and TRBJ1-2; D may be TRBD1 (6 bases). V lost 1 base and J lost 5, with 11 bases in between. CDR1 is SEHNR, CDR2 FQNEAQ, per germline (reference sequence). This CDR3 is 14 amino acids long. The CDR3, as DNA: TGTGCCAGCAGCTTAGTGTCAGGGGATTATGGCTACACCTTC. Its translation is CASSLVSGDYGYTF.

The CDR3 nucleotides read TGTGCCTGGAGGAAGACAGGGAGCTCCTACGAGCAGTACTTC. It is translated as CAWRKTGSSYEQYF. The V gene is TRBV30, the J gene TRBJ2-7; 7 bases fit TRBD1. Germline V gene sequence: CDR1 GTSNPN, CDR2 SVGIG (reference sequence). The trim removed 3 bases at V and 0 bases at J, leaving 5 bases unmatched. CDR3 length: 14 amino acids.

V usage is TRBV7-9 and J usage is TRBJ2-1, with 7 bases fitting TRBD1. Germline values: CDR1 SEHNR, CDR2 FQNEAQ (reference sequence). The trim removed 3 bases at V and 10 bases at J, leaving 9 bases unmatched. This CDR3 has 14 residues. The chain's CDR3 is CASSLATGLGEQFF. CDR3 sequence (DNA): TGTGCCAGCAGCTTGGCGACAGGGCTCGGAGAGCAGTTCTTC.

The J gene is TRBJ2-5, the V gene TRBV7-9; TRBD1 matches at 9 bases. This CDR3 is 15 amino acids long. Per germline, CDR1 SEHNR and CDR2 FQNEAQ (reference sequence). Germline trimming cut 4 bases from V and 5 bases from J; bases unmatched to any gene: 8. The chain's CDR3 is CASSSGQGSGETQYF. CDR3 nucleotide sequence: TGTGCCAGCAGCTCGGGACAGGGATCAGGGGAGACCCAGTACTTC.

This clone was recorded a few times. The V call is TRBV5-1, the J call TRBJ2-7; tentatively, D is TRBD2 (6 bases). Trimming removed 4 bases at V and 3 bases at J, with 11 bases between. This CDR3 has 13 amino acids. Germline lookup yields CDR1 SGHRS and CDR2 YFSETQ. CDR3 protein: CASSEGLYYEQYF. As DNA, the CDR3 is TGCGCCAGCAGCGAGGGACTGTACTACGAGCAGTACTTC. Filled out from reference TRBV5-1 and TRBJ2-7, the complete variable domain reads KAGVTQTPRYLIKTRGQQVTLSCSPISGHRSVSWYQQTPGQGLQFLFEYFSETQRNKGNFPGRFSGRQFSNSRSEMNVSTLELGDSALYLCASSEGLYYEQYFGPGTRLTVT.

The genes are TRBV6-5 and TRBJ1-2; 10 bases map to TRBD1. CDR1 and CDR2 from the germline V gene are MNHEY and SVGAGI. The CDR3 totals 14 residues. V trimming: 5 bases; J trimming: 6 bases; junction bases outside the gene matches: 6. Here the CDR3 reads CASSAGTGAHGYTF. The CDR3 region has the DNA TGTGCCAGCAGTGCCGGGACAGGGGCTCATGGCTACACCTTC.